A single sample gave rise to the 15 T cell receptor beta chains below, sequenced in a study of shared T cell receptors in the human thymus. TCRdb's copy holds only in-frame clones and misses some; the assay was immunoSEQ multiplex PCR. Here the sample spans 600,000 or so clones, more than 70% being singletons. These data were also filed under a second study, of human thymus T cells.

The sequenced sample was thymocytes. These receptor sequences come from a boy younger than two with a congenital heart defect.

V is TRBV19 and J is TRBJ2-7; 7 bases fit TRBD2. Germline values: CDR1 LNHDA, CDR2 SQIVND (reference sequence). The CDR3 is 18 residues long. J lost 4 bases, V lost 3 bases, and 18 bases had no gene match. The CDR3 is CASSIQPPGGETLYEQYF. CDR3 in DNA: TGTGCCAGTAGTATTCAGCCACCGGGGGGAGAGACTCTATACGAGCAGTACTTC.

V is TRBV4-1 and J is TRBJ2-3; D may be TRBD2 (6 bases). CDR3 length: 17 residues. Trimming cost V 0 bases and J 0 bases, with 13 bases left between them. Germline CDR1 reads MGHRA; CDR2 reads YSYEKL. This chain's CDR3 is CASSQDSGGKSTDTQYF. DNA of the CDR3: TGCGCCAGCAGCCAAGATAGCGGCGGGAAAAGCACAGATACGCAGTATTTT.

This clone was counted once. The chain is built from TRBV7-9 and TRBJ1-4; D unclear. Germline CDR1 reads SEHNR; CDR2 reads FQNEAQ (reference sequence). Trimming took 5 bases from V and 2 from J, leaving 24 bases between them. The CDR3 extends over 19 amino acids. The CDR3 loop is CASSQGADALVGTNEKLFF. In nucleotides, the CDR3 is TGTGCCAGCAGCCAAGGAGCCGACGCGTTGGTCGGGACTAATGAAAAACTGTTTTTT.

In this sample, this clone turned up a few times. The chain is built from TRBV6-4 and TRBJ1-2, with TRBD1 matching over 8 bases. CDR1 is MRHNA, CDR2 SNTAGT, per germline. This CDR3 contains 16 residues. J was trimmed by 4 bases and V by 1 base; bases with no gene match: 8. The CDR3 region is CASSDYGQGYSYGYTF. The CDR3 nucleotides read TGTGCCAGCAGTGACTACGGACAGGGATACTCCTATGGCTACACCTTC.

This chain joins TRBV5-4 and TRBJ1-2, with 7 bases aligning to TRBD1. The CDR3 runs to 15 residues. The V gene's germline CDR1 is SGHNT and CDR2 YYREEE (reference sequence). The V segment lost 4 bases and the J segment 6 bases; nucleotides outside the gene matches: 12. CDR3 coding DNA: TGTGCCAGCAGCCCTCTGAGGGGGCCTTCGAATGGCTACACCTTC. Translated: CASSPLRGPSNGYTF.

V is TRBV28 and J is TRBJ1-4, with D possibly matching TRBD1 (6 bases). Deletions cut 3 bases from V and 0 bases from J, with 14 bases between. The CDR3 loop spans 17 amino acids. Germline V CDR1 and CDR2: MDHEN, SYDVKM. In DNA, the CDR3 is TGTGCCAGCAGTTTCTTAGGGGGATCCGCAACTAATGAAAAACTGTTTTTT. Protein sequence: CASSFLGGSATNEKLFF.

The CDR3 DNA is TGTGCCAGCAGCTCCCCCGGGGCGGGGGCCTCTCCTAAAGGCGGGGAGCTGTTTTTT. Amino acid sequence: CASSSPGAGASPKGGELFF. The chain links TRBV7-8 to TRBJ2-2, with D tentatively TRBD2 (7 bases). Germline loops: CDR1 SGHVS, CDR2 FQNEAQ. Trimming left V 4 bases short and J 7 bases short, with 28 bases between. The CDR3 covers 19 residues. Full variable domain (missing parts from reference TRBV7-8 and TRBJ2-2): GAGVSQSPRYKVAKRGQDVALRCDPISGHVSLFWYQQALGQGPEFLTYFQNEAQLDKSGLPSDRFFAERPEGSVSTLKIQRTQQEDSAVYLCASSSPGAGASPKGGELFFGEGSRLTVL.

CDR3 sequence (DNA): TGTGCCAGCACGACTAGCGGGGTAAACAATGAGCAGTTCTTC. This codes for CASTTSGVNNEQFF. The chain couples TRBV6-5 to TRBJ2-1; TRBD2 matches at 11 bases. The CDR3 is made up of 14 amino acids. Germline V gene sequence: CDR1 MNHEY, CDR2 SVGAGI. V lost 7 bases, J lost 5 bases, and 4 bases stayed unmatched.

V gene TRBV10-3 combines with J gene TRBJ1-2, with 10 bases lining up with TRBD1. Unmatched junction bases numbered 14, after V lost 9 bases and J lost 4 bases. CDR1 and CDR2 from the germline V gene are ENHRY and SYGVKD. The CDR3 covers 16 residues. CDR3 nucleotide sequence: TGTGCCATGATTAACGGGCCGGGACAGGGGATCTATGGCTACACCTTC. It is translated as CAMINGPGQGIYGYTF.

The chain couples TRBV29-1 to TRBJ1-2, with D perhaps TRBD1 (6 bases). Trimming pared 4 bases from V and 8 bases from J, leaving 11 bases between. CDR1 and CDR2 (germline): SQVTM, ANQGSEA. The CDR3 extends over 11 amino acids. The CDR3 reads CSVGRGWGYTF. The CDR3 nucleotides read TGCAGCGTTGGCAGGGGATGGGGCTACACCTTC.

The chain joins TRBV4-2 to TRBJ1-2; 8 bases are shared with TRBD1. The CDR3 extends over 16 amino acids. In germline, CDR1 is LGHNA, CDR2 YNFKEQ. The junction had 11 bases not matched to a gene; V was cut back by 1 base and J by 7 bases. The CDR3 loop reads CASSQVEGQGHRGYTF. CDR3 bases: TGTGCCAGCAGCCAAGTCGAAGGACAGGGCCACCGTGGCTACACCTTC.

The rearrangement joins TRBV5-1 to TRBJ2-3; possibly TRBD2 for D (5 bases). From germline, CDR1 is SGHRS and CDR2 YFSETQ. The CDR3 runs 13 residues. Trimming removed 2 bases at V and 4 bases at J, with 8 bases between. CDR3 sequence (DNA): TGCGCCAGCAGCTTCGGAGGACCAGATACGCAGTATTTT. This gives the protein CASSFGGPDTQYF.

The chain uses TRBV14 and TRBJ2-7, with 8 bases fitting TRBD2. After removal of 4 bases from V and 1 base from J, the junction contained 6 bases not matched to a gene. CDR3 length: 15 amino acids. Per the germline V gene, CDR1 is SGHDN and CDR2 is FVKESK. CDR3 loop: CASSRTTSESYEQYF. The DNA for the CDR3 is TGTGCCAGCAGCCGAACGACTAGCGAGTCCTACGAGCAGTACTTC.

V is TRBV15 and J is TRBJ2-5; D ambiguous. The germline V and J ends were trimmed by 0 bases and 2 bases, with 10 bases remaining between them. CDR1 and CDR2 (germline): LNHNV, YYDKDF (reference sequence). The CDR3 covers 15 residues. The CDR3 reads CATSRDWARQETQYF. DNA for the CDR3: TGTGCCACCAGCAGAGATTGGGCCAGACAAGAGACCCAGTACTTC.

This clone was seen a handful of times. The chain couples TRBV5-4 to TRBJ2-3; 7 bases line up with TRBD2. The germline V gene has CDR1 SGHNT and CDR2 YYREEE (reference sequence). After removal of 0 bases from V and 2 bases from J, the junction contained 3 bases not matched to a gene. The CDR3 covers 15 residues. The CDR3 DNA reads TGTGCCAGCAGCTTGGCTAGCGGAAACACAGATACGCAGTATTTT. It yields the protein CASSLASGNTDTQYF.